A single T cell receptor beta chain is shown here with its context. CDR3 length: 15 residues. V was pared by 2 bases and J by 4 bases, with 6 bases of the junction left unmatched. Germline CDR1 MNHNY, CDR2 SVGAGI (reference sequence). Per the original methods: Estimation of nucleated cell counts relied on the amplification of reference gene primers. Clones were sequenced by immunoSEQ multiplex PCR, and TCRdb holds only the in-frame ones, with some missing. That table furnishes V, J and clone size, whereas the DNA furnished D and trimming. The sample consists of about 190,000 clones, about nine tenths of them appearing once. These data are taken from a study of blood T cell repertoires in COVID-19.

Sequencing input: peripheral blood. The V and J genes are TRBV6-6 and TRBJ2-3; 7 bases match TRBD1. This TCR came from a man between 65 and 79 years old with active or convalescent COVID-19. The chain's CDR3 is CASSYHDRVPDTQYF. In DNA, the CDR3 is TGTGCCAGCAGTTACCACGACAGGGTACCAGATACGCAGTATTTT.